Following are 17 T cell receptor beta chains from one sample sequenced in a study of CD8+ T cells in alopecia areata. The sequencing template was cDNA reverse transcribed from extracted RNA. Here immunoSEQ multiplex PCR was the method, and the copy in TCRdb shows in-frame clones only, minus some. The table lists approximately 180,000 clones, less than 80% of them singletons. The sample here was CD8+ T cells sorted from blood, taken at week 0. These receptors were obtained from a human donor with alopecia areata.

The rearrangement joins TRBV4-1 to TRBJ1-5, with D uncertain. V was trimmed by 0 bases and J by 2 bases, leaving 14 bases between them. The germline V gene encodes CDR1 MGHRA and CDR2 YSYEKL. The CDR3 has 17 amino acids. The CDR3 region has the DNA TGCGCCAGCAGCCAAGATCTTGAGGGTTACCGCAATCAGCCCCAGCATTTT. Amino acid sequence: CASSQDLEGYRNQPQHF.

The chain couples TRBV6-1 to TRBJ1-2; D unresolved. This CDR3 has 15 residues. V was pared by 6 bases and J by 4 bases, with 18 bases between. Germline CDR1 and CDR2: MNHNS and SASEGT. The CDR3 reads CASSDGPGGGYGYTF. In DNA, the CDR3 is TGTGCCAGCAGCGACGGACCCGGCGGCGGCTATGGCTACACCTTC.

For this clone: Other DNA sequences in this sample translate to the same CDR3. CDR3 protein: CASSYSGASYNEQFF. CDR3 DNA sequence: TGTGCCAGCAGTTACAGTGGGGCCTCCTACAATGAGCAGTTCTTC. The genes are TRBV6-5 and TRBJ2-1; the D gene is possibly TRBD1 (5 bases). CDR3 length equals 15 residues. Germline CDR1 is MNHEY and CDR2 is SVGAGI. Trimming took off 2 bases at V and 0 bases at J, with 8 bases between the two ends.

This chain joins TRBV6-1 and TRBJ2-3; TRBD2 agrees at 9 bases. Germline trimming cut 4 bases from V and 2 bases from J; bases unmatched to any gene: 10. Germline CDR1 reads MNHNS; CDR2 reads SASEGT. CDR3 length equals 17 residues. The CDR3 DNA sequence: TGTGCCAGCAGTGGAGATGTCGAGCGGGGGGACACAGATACGCAGTATTTT. It is translated as CASSGDVERGDTDTQYF.

This clone was seen only a few times. This sequence joins TRBV2 and TRBJ2-7; 9 positions agree with TRBD2. The ends lost 3 bases at V and 3 bases at J; junction bases unmatched: 6. The CDR3 has 15 residues. Germline V gene sequence: CDR1 SNHLY, CDR2 FYNNEI. The CDR3 DNA reads TGTGCCAGCAGTGAGGCTAGCGGGGCGTACTACGAGCAGTACTTC. The encoded protein is CASSEASGAYYEQYF.

The chain recombines TRBV9 with TRBJ2-3; D unresolved. V lost 0 bases, J lost 2 bases, and 4 bases lay in between. Germline CDR1 reads SGDLS; CDR2 reads YYNGEE. This CDR3 contains 13 residues. The CDR3 nucleotides read TGTGCCAGCAGCGTAGTTCCCACAGATACGCAGTATTTT. Translation: CASSVVPTDTQYF.

The V and J genes are TRBV6-5 and TRBJ1-6, with D unresolved. Germline loops: CDR1 MNHEY, CDR2 SVGAGI. This CDR3 is 13 amino acids long. Between the trimmed V and J ends, which lost 10 bases and 5 bases, there was a span of 12 bases. The CDR3 DNA is TGTGCCACCCAACCTGGGAATAATTCACCCCTCCACTTT. It yields the protein CATQPGNNSPLHF.

The chain links TRBV2 to TRBJ1-4, with a possible D match to TRBD1 (6 bases). The germline CDR1 and CDR2 sequences are SNHLY and FYNNEI. This CDR3 spans 16 amino acids. The V and J ends lost 0 bases and 5 bases respectively, with 13 bases between them. CDR3 DNA sequence: TGTGCCAGCAGTGAAGCAATAGGGGGTTCGAATGAAAAACTGTTTTTT. It is translated as CASSEAIGGSNEKLFF.

This rearrangement joins TRBV13 to TRBJ1-1; 8 bases are shared with TRBD1. The CDR3 contains 15 residues. CDR1 and CDR2 from the germline V gene are PRHDT and FYEKMQ (reference sequence). V shed 3 bases and J 10 bases; nucleotides not matched to a gene: 13. The CDR3 bases are TGTGCCAGCAGCTTTCCCCAGGGGGCGCAGATTTTAGCTTTCTTT. Its protein is CASSFPQGAQILAFF.

V and J are TRBV6-6 and TRBJ2-2, with TRBD2 matching 8 bases. Germline lookup yields CDR1 MNHNY and CDR2 SVGAGI (reference sequence). The CDR3 sequence is 14 residues long. After removal of 10 bases from V and 0 bases from J, the junction contained 4 bases not matched to a gene. In nucleotides, the CDR3 is TGTGCCACCACGGGGGGGACGAACACCGGGGAGCTGTTTTTT. This gives the protein CATTGGTNTGELFF.

The chain carries TRBV6-6 and TRBJ2-7, with 10 bases that match TRBD1. V dropped 7 bases and J dropped 5; count of bases not matched to a gene: 8. The CDR3 is 14 amino acids. Germline values: CDR1 MNHNY, CDR2 SVGAGI (reference sequence). CDR3 sequence reads: CASISGTGAHEQYF. The CDR3 DNA is TGTGCCAGCATTTCCGGGACAGGGGCCCACGAGCAGTACTTC.

The gene calls are TRBV2 and TRBJ1-1, with D perhaps TRBD1 (5 bases). CDR3 length: 15 residues. V shed 6 bases and J shed 0 bases, with 14 bases lying between them. CDR1 and CDR2 from the germline V gene are SNHLY and FYNNEI. In nucleotides, the CDR3 is TGTGCCAGCAGGGCCCGGGGGAGTCTGAACACTGAAGCTTTCTTT. Its translation is CASRARGSLNTEAFF.

The chain recombines TRBV30 with TRBJ1-2; the match to TRBD1 covers 7 bases. CDR3 length equals 14 residues. The V segment lost 3 bases and the J segment 0 bases; nucleotides outside the gene matches: 4. CDR1 and CDR2 from the germline V gene are GTSNPN and SVGIG (reference sequence). CDR3 DNA sequence: TGTGCCTGGAGGCCGGGACAGACTAACTATGGCTACACCTTC. It is translated as CAWRPGQTNYGYTF.

The J gene is TRBJ2-3, the V gene TRBV11-2, with a possible D match to TRBD1 (5 bases). The CDR3 is 15 residues long. Germline values: CDR1 SGHAT, CDR2 FQNNGV. V was trimmed by 2 bases and J by 0 bases, leaving 9 bases between them. The CDR3 spells CASSLRGRSTDTQYF. CDR3 in DNA: TGTGCCAGCAGCTTAAGGGGCCGGAGCACAGATACGCAGTATTTT.

The sample holds a few counts of this clone. The chain couples TRBV4-1 to TRBJ2-1, with TRBD1 matching 7 bases. This CDR3 region has 14 residues. With 6 bases clipped from V and 5 bases from J, the junction kept 7 bases outside the gene matches. Looked up from germline, CDR1 is MGHRA and CDR2 is YSYEKL. CDR3 amino acids: CASRQGRYHNEQFF. The CDR3 region has the DNA TGCGCCAGCAGACAGGGGCGGTATCACAATGAGCAGTTCTTC.

This chain links TRBV27 with TRBJ1-5; TRBD1 might be the D (6 bases). The ends were cut back, 5 bases at V and 7 bases at J, with 15 bases in the middle. Germline CDR1 MNHEY, CDR2 SMNVEV (reference sequence). The CDR3 is made up of 14 amino acids. The CDR3 sequence is CASSPGQSGQPQHF. CDR3 bases: TGTGCCAGCAGTCCTGGACAGTCTGGGCAGCCCCAGCATTTT.

The chain employs TRBV2 and TRBJ1-5; no definite D call. V was trimmed by 3 bases and J by 4 bases, leaving 10 bases between them. CDR3 length: 14 amino acids. The germline V gene encodes CDR1 SNHLY and CDR2 FYNNEI. Written as DNA, the CDR3 is TGTGCCAGCAGTGACGGGGAGGGTAATCAGCCCCAGCATTTT. Protein: CASSDGEGNQPQHF.